These 27 T cell receptor beta chains were all obtained from the same sample, sequenced in a study of blood T cell repertoires in COVID-19. The method was immunoSEQ multiplex PCR; TCRdb's version includes in-frame clones alone and lacks a portion of them. The sample includes about 330,000 clones, 75% to 90% of them seen just once. The specimen was PBMCs or T cells enriched from blood (not recorded which). The origin of the receptors is a man aged 25-45 years who had recovered from COVID-19.

The genes are TRBV11-1 and TRBJ2-2; tentative D call: TRBD1 (6 bases). CDR1 and CDR2 (germline): SGHAT, FQDESV (reference sequence). CDR3 length: 13 residues. With 5 bases removed from V and 7 bases from J, the gap between germline ends came to 11 bases. The CDR3 loop reads CASSARGDGELFF. The CDR3 DNA sequence: TGTGCCAGCAGCGCCAGGGGTGACGGGGAGCTGTTTTTT.

J is TRBJ1-2 and V is TRBV6-5, with TRBD1 matching over 7 bases. Germline assignment: CDR1 MNHEY and CDR2 SVGAGI. The V and J ends lost 2 bases and 5 bases, in that order; junction bases with no gene match: 2. This CDR3 spans 13 amino acids. This CDR3 is CASSYRTGYGYTF. The CDR3 DNA reads TGTGCCAGCAGTTACCGGACAGGTTATGGCTACACCTTC.

The genes are TRBV11-3 and TRBJ2-1; D gene unclear. V was shortened by 4 bases and J by 6 bases, with 7 bases between the two germline ends. Germline values: CDR1 SGHNT, CDR2 YENEEA. CDR3 size: 12 residues. The CDR3 bases are TGTGCCAGCAGCTGGAGTGGCAATGAGCAGTTCTTC. Amino acid sequence: CASSWSGNEQFF. The entire variable domain, with the rest obtained from reference TRBV11-3 and TRBJ2-1, is as follows: EAGVVQSPRYKIIEKKQPVAFWCNPISGHNTLYWYLQNLGQGPELLIRYENEEAVDDSQLPKDRFSAERLKGVDSTLKIQPAELGDSAVYLCASSWSGNEQFFGPGTRLTVL.

The gene calls are TRBV5-1 and TRBJ2-1, with a possible D match to TRBD1 (5 bases). Germline V gene lookup returns CDR1 SGHRS and CDR2 YFSETQ. Trimming removed 5 bases at V and 4 bases at J, with 19 bases between. The CDR3 runs 16 residues. The CDR3 DNA is TGCGCCAGCAGTCCAGACGCTAGGGGCCATTACAATGAGCAGTTCTTC. Amino acids: CASSPDARGHYNEQFF. The full variable domain, rest sourced from reference TRBV5-1 and TRBJ2-1, is KAGVTQTPRYLIKTRGQQVTLSCSPISGHRSVSWYQQTPGQGLQFLFEYFSETQRNKGNFPGRFSGRQFSNSRSEMNVSTLELGDSALYLCASSPDARGHYNEQFFGPGTRLTVL.

V gene TRBV18 combines with J gene TRBJ1-4; TRBD1 matches 8 bases. J lost 8 bases, V lost 4 bases, and 9 bases had no gene match. This CDR3 region has 15 residues. From germline, CDR1 is KGHSH and CDR2 LQKENI. Here the CDR3 DNA reads TGTGCCAGCTCACGTTACCAGGGGGCTGAGGAAAAACTGTTTTTT. As protein: CASSRYQGAEEKLFF.

The sample holds one count of this clone. V is TRBV5-1 and J is TRBJ1-1; the D is unclear. The ends were cut back, 0 bases at V and 4 bases at J, with 10 bases in the middle. Germline V gives CDR1 SGHRS, CDR2 YFSETQ. The CDR3 is 14 residues long. This chain's CDR3 is CASSLVAGSTEAFF. CDR3 nucleotides: TGCGCCAGCAGCTTGGTTGCGGGTAGCACTGAAGCTTTCTTT.

The chain employs TRBV28 and TRBJ2-7, with D uncertain. This CDR3 is built from 12 residues. Per the germline V gene, CDR1 is MDHEN and CDR2 is SYDVKM. V lost 3 bases, J lost 5 bases, and 8 bases lay in between. The CDR3 protein is CASSFRRDEQYF. The CDR3 DNA is TGTGCCAGCAGTTTTCGACGGGACGAGCAGTACTTC. The full variable domain, rest sourced from reference TRBV28 and TRBJ2-7, is DVKVTQSSRYLVKRTGEKVFLECVQDMDHENMFWYRQDPGLGLRLIYFSYDVKMKEKGDIPEGYSVSREKKERFSLILESASTNQTSMYLCASSFRRDEQYFGPGTRLTVT.

V usage is TRBV15 and J usage is TRBJ2-5, with 12 nucleotides matching TRBD2. Germline assignment: CDR1 LNHNV and CDR2 YYDKDF (reference sequence). Trimming took 5 bases from V and 4 from J; bases not matched to a gene: 17. CDR3 length: 19 amino acids. The CDR3 loop is CATSAKAGLAGGRRETQYF. CDR3 nucleotide sequence: TGTGCCACCAGCGCAAAGGCCGGCCTAGCGGGGGGGCGGCGAGAGACCCAGTACTTC. The full variable domain, completed using reference TRBV15 and TRBJ2-5, is DAMVIQNPRYQVTQFGKPVTLSCSQTLNHNVMYWYQQKSSQAPKLLFHYYDKDFNNEADTPDNFQSRRPNTSFCFLDIRSPGLGDTAMYLCATSAKAGLAGGRRETQYFGPGTRLLVL.

The rearrangement joins TRBV18 to TRBJ1-3, with 7 bases matching TRBD1. The length of the CDR3 is 18 residues. V trimming: 4 bases; J trimming: 3 bases; junction bases outside the gene matches: 15. Germline assignment: CDR1 KGHSH and CDR2 LQKENI. The CDR3 spells CASSQNYRGRLGGNTIYF. The DNA of the CDR3 is TGTGCCAGCTCACAAAACTACAGGGGACGCCTGGGTGGAAACACCATATATTTT.

This sequence joins TRBV18 and TRBJ1-1; D is perhaps TRBD1 (5 bases). CDR1 and CDR2 from the germline V gene are KGHSH and LQKENI. V was pared by 1 base and J by 0 bases, with 18 bases between. This CDR3 contains 18 residues. DNA of the CDR3: TGTGCCAGCTCACCACGGGAGGGACCTTATAGTGTGAACACTGAAGCTTTCTTT. As protein: CASSPREGPYSVNTEAFF.

The chain couples TRBV7-2 to TRBJ1-1; TRBD1 might be the D (6 bases). The CDR3 spans 17 residues. Germline lookup yields CDR1 SGHTA and CDR2 FQGNSA. V shed 4 bases and J shed 2 bases, with 20 bases lying between them. CDR3 residues: CASSYPAAQGYNTEAFF. The CDR3 DNA sequence: TGTGCCAGCAGCTACCCGGCCGCACAGGGCTATAACACTGAAGCTTTCTTT.

The rearrangement uses TRBV18 and TRBJ1-1; D may be TRBD1 (5 bases). From germline, CDR1 is KGHSH and CDR2 LQKENI. The V end lost 0 bases, the J end lost 3 bases, and 11 bases lay between the germline ends. This CDR3 region has 15 residues. The CDR3 here is CASSPPLAGDTEAFF. The CDR3 bases are TGTGCCAGCTCACCACCTCTCGCGGGGGACACTGAAGCTTTCTTT.

The chain has TRBV6-1 and TRBJ1-5; possibly TRBD1 for D (5 bases). Germline values: CDR1 MNHNS, CDR2 SASEGT. The CDR3 extends over 16 amino acids. V was pared by 2 bases and J by 2 bases, with 13 bases between. The CDR3 DNA follows: TGTGCCAGCAGTGAATATCCAGGGCCGGGCAATCAGCCCCAGCATTTT. Amino acid sequence: CASSEYPGPGNQPQHF.

This clone appeared a few times. The CDR3 loop is CASSLTDEQYF. The CDR3 nucleotides are TGTGCCAGCAGCTTAACGGACGAGCAGTACTTC. The V gene is TRBV7-9, the J gene TRBJ2-7; no definite D call. There are 11 residues in the CDR3. Germline-derived CDR1 and CDR2 are SEHNR and FQNEAQ (reference sequence). Trimming shortened V by 2 bases and J by 5 bases, and 4 bases separated the two germline ends.

The chain carries TRBV5-1 and TRBJ1-1, with 7 nucleotides matching TRBD1. The germline V gene has CDR1 SGHRS and CDR2 YFSETQ. CDR3 size: 14 residues. Trimming at V came to 4 bases and at J to 4 bases, leaving 7 bases not matched to a gene. The CDR3 region has the DNA TGCGCCAGCAGCACACAGGGGTCGGGCACTGAAGCTTTCTTT. Amino acids: CASSTQGSGTEAFF. Together with reference TRBV5-1 and TRBJ1-1, the CDR3 gives the full variable domain: KAGVTQTPRYLIKTRGQQVTLSCSPISGHRSVSWYQQTPGQGLQFLFEYFSETQRNKGNFPGRFSGRQFSNSRSEMNVSTLELGDSALYLCASSTQGSGTEAFFGQGTRLTVV.

About this clone: This CDR3 is also generated by other DNA sequences in the sample. The chain has TRBV19 and TRBJ1-1; D possibly corresponds to TRBD1 (5 bases). Germline V gene sequence: CDR1 LNHDA, CDR2 SQIVND (reference sequence). CDR3 length equals 13 residues. V lost 5 bases, J lost 1 base, and 8 bases lay in between. Here the CDR3 DNA reads TGTGCCAGTAGTCGTACAGGGAACACTGAAGCTTTCTTT. This translates into CASSRTGNTEAFF.

DNA for the CDR3: TGTGCCAGCAGTTTCGCAGTGTCATACTATGGCTACACCTTC. Its translation: CASSFAVSYYGYTF. This chain links TRBV7-9 with TRBJ1-2; D remains ambiguous. This CDR3 region has 14 residues. Germline CDR1 is SEHNR and CDR2 is FQNEAQ (reference sequence). Trimming pared 6 bases from V and 3 bases from J, leaving 14 bases between.

The chain combines TRBV27 with TRBJ2-7; D gene uncertain. Germline CDR1 reads MNHEY; CDR2 reads SMNVEV (reference sequence). This CDR3 is built from 15 residues. The V end lost 4 bases, the J end lost 6 bases, and 19 bases lay between the germline ends. The CDR3 DNA sequence: TGTGCCAGCAGTTCCCCCGCCGGGTTCGGTTCCGAGCAGTACTTC. It encodes CASSSPAGFGSEQYF.

A remark on this clone: Being one base from a much bigger clone, this may be a read error. This chain connects TRBV3-1 (or the pseudogene TRBV3-2) to TRBJ2-7; 10 bases fit TRBD1. Per germline, CDR1 LGHDT and CDR2 YNNKEL (reference sequence). V was pared by 4 bases and J by 3 bases, with 0 bases of the junction left unmatched. This CDR3 is built from 13 residues. DNA of the CDR3: TGTGCCAGCAGCCGGACAGGGGGCTACGAGCAGTACTTC. This codes for CASSRTGGYEQYF.

The chain carries TRBV10-3 and TRBJ2-3, with D possibly being TRBD1 (6 bases). Germline-derived CDR1 and CDR2 are ENHRY and SYGVKD. Deletions cut 0 bases from V and 3 bases from J, with 7 bases between. CDR3 size: 14 residues. The CDR3 DNA reads as TGTGCCATCAGTGAGTCCGGGACAACAGATACGCAGTATTTT. Its translation is CAISESGTTDTQYF.

The rearrangement links TRBV18 to TRBJ2-7; D call uncertain. V was trimmed by 0 bases and J by 2 bases, leaving 8 bases between them. The CDR3 is 14 residues long. Looked up from germline, CDR1 is KGHSH and CDR2 is LQKENI. The CDR3 region has the DNA TGTGCCAGCTCACCACCGCGGTCAACCTACGAGCAGTACTTC. Its translation: CASSPPRSTYEQYF.

The rearrangement uses TRBV28 and TRBJ1-4, with unresolved D. In germline, CDR1 is MDHEN, CDR2 SYDVKM. The V end lost 8 bases, the J end lost 0 bases, and 10 bases lay between the germline ends. The CDR3 consists of 14 residues. As DNA, the CDR3 is TGTGCCAGCGGCCAAATCTCAACTAATGAAAAACTGTTTTTT. Its protein product is CASGQISTNEKLFF.

The chain employs TRBV5-4 and TRBJ2-1; D unclear. The V and J ends lost 1 base and 1 base respectively, with 3 bases between them. Germline CDR1 is SGHNT and CDR2 is YYREEE (reference sequence). CDR3 length equals 13 residues. CDR3 loop: CASSLQSYNEQFF. The CDR3 coding sequence is TGTGCCAGCAGCTTGCAGTCCTACAATGAGCAGTTCTTC. Looking up the rest from reference TRBV5-4 and TRBJ2-1 gives the full variable domain: ETGVTQSPTHLIKTRGQQVTLRCSSQSGHNTVSWYQQALGQGPQFIFQYYREEENGRGNFPPRFSGLQFPNYSSELNVNALELDDSALYLCASSLQSYNEQFFGPGTRLTVL.

The chain employs TRBV18 and TRBJ1-3; tentative D call: TRBD1 (6 bases). Germline V gives CDR1 KGHSH, CDR2 LQKENI. The V gene lost 3 bases and the J gene lost 0 bases, with 9 bases spanning the gap. The CDR3 loop spans 15 amino acids. CDR3 region: CASSPRQDSGNTIYF. The CDR3 region has the DNA TGTGCCAGCTCACCCAGACAGGACTCTGGAAACACCATATATTTT.

The J gene is TRBJ2-7, the V gene TRBV27; TRBD1 is a possible D gene (6 bases). The V end was cut by 1 base, the J end by 6 bases, with 10 bases between. The germline V gene encodes CDR1 MNHEY and CDR2 SMNVEV (reference sequence). The CDR3 spans 13 residues. The CDR3 DNA sequence: TGTGCCAGCAGTTTATTACAACAGGGCGAGCAGTACTTC. Protein product: CASSLLQQGEQYF.

This chain uses TRBV10-3 with TRBJ1-5; 8 bases agree with TRBD1. V shed 6 bases and J 3 bases; nucleotides not matched to a gene: 4. CDR1 ENHRY and CDR2 SYGVKD come from the germline V gene. The length of the CDR3 is 14 residues. In DNA form, the CDR3 reads TGTGCCATCAGCACGGGACAGGCCAATCAGCCCCAGCATTTT. Protein: CAISTGQANQPQHF.

The chain combines TRBV9 with TRBJ1-2, with unresolved D. Germline V gives CDR1 SGDLS, CDR2 YYNGEE. Trimming removed 4 bases from V and 6 bases from J, with 19 bases in between. This CDR3 region has 15 residues. The CDR3 loop is CASSPLAAQNHGYTF. In nucleotides, the CDR3 is TGTGCCAGCAGCCCCCTTGCGGCACAAAATCATGGCTACACCTTC.